This T cell receptor beta chain emerged from a study of T cell responses to AZD1222 COVID-19 vaccine. This clone was detected once. Its specificity is not known. Method: immunoSEQ multiplex PCR; TCRdb's copy keeps in-frame clones and lacks some. This sample has about 150,000 clones, with approximately 92% found just once. General observations from the study: Mostly white British, mostly female donors; authors suggested clonal diversity may be underestimated. Sampled repertoires all dated from after the peak T cell response. Within unmutated variant regions lay the reported targets of nearly half of spike-specific TCRs.

With 0 bases removed from V and 7 bases from J, the gap between germline ends came to 11 bases. From germline, CDR1 is SGHNT and CDR2 YYREEE (reference sequence). CDR3 length: 14 amino acids. J is TRBJ2-1 and V is TRBV5-4; no definite D call. This receptor was taken from an adult who received the AZD1222 COVID-19 vaccine. Sequences were derived from peripheral blood, sampled 28 days after the second AZD1222 dose. The CDR3 sequence: CASSLVSLGNEQFF. Written as DNA, the CDR3 is TGTGCCAGCAGCTTGGTGTCTCTAGGGAATGAGCAGTTCTTC. Full variable domain (outside the CDR3, taken from reference TRBV5-4 and TRBJ2-1): ETGVTQSPTHLIKTRGQQVTLRCSSQSGHNTVSWYQQALGQGPQFIFQYYREEENGRGNFPPRFSGLQFPNYSSELNVNALELDDSALYLCASSLVSLGNEQFFGPGTRLTVL.